The T cell receptor (beta chain) under discussion was sequenced for a study of blood T cell repertoires in COVID-19. Study at large: Italy, Spain and the United States were the sources of the convalescent and acute COVID-19 samples. PBMCs, B-cell-depleted T cells, or T cells provided the cDNA or gDNA that made up the material.

In the study's own analysis: Amplification of reference gene primers was used by the study to estimate nucleated cell counts. Clones were sequenced by immunoSEQ multiplex PCR, and TCRdb holds only the in-frame ones, with some missing. Clone size and V and J calls were adopted from that table, with D and trimming inferred from the DNA. In the table there are about 150,000 clones, 80% to 90% of which are singletons. Per the germline V gene, CDR1 is SNHLY and CDR2 is FYNNEI. V lost 3 bases to trimming and J lost 2 bases, with 15 bases between them. The CDR3 sequence is 16 residues long. This clonotype was sampled from a woman in her thirties or forties with acute or convalescent COVID-19. Sequencing input: peripheral blood. The V gene is TRBV2, the J gene TRBJ2-3; a weak D match, TRBD2 (5 bases). The CDR3 DNA reads TGTGCCAGCAGTGACTTAGGTGGGAGTCTCACAGATACGCAGTATTTT. Translation gives CASSDLGGSLTDTQYF.